The 14 T cell receptor beta chains below come from one sample, sequenced in a study of vaccination effects on CD4 cells after COVID-19. These receptors' targets are unknown. Before sequencing took place, the ViraFEST assay used viral peptide pools to expand antigen-specific CD4+ T cells. After less than 11 days in culture, the CD4+ T cells were isolated. Each participant was given two doses of one vaccine (BNT162b2 or mRNA-1273). Sequenced by immunoSEQ multiplex PCR; TCRdb stores in-frame clones only, minus some. Of roughly 71,000 clones in the sample, 75% to 85% were seen once. Here the sequenced sample was CD4+ T cells from PBMCs cultured with HCoV-229E spike peptides, taken after COVID-19 vaccination. The receptor set was obtained from a human donor who received a COVID-19 vaccine.

V is TRBV29-1 and J is TRBJ1-2, with D possibly matching TRBD1 (5 bases). CDR1 and CDR2 from the germline V gene are SQVTM and ANQGSEA. Trimming left V 6 bases short and J 3 bases short, with 14 bases between. There are 13 residues in the CDR3. CDR3 nucleotide sequence: TGCAGCGTGTCGCGGGGCCGGGACTATGGCTACACCTTC. It encodes CSVSRGRDYGYTF.

The J gene is TRBJ1-1, the V gene TRBV6-5; D is perhaps TRBD1 (5 bases). CDR1 and CDR2 from the germline V gene are MNHEY and SVGAGI. The V and J ends lost 2 bases and 6 bases respectively, with 10 bases between them. This CDR3 is 13 amino acids long. The CDR3 is CASSYTWDSEAFF. Here the CDR3 DNA reads TGTGCCAGCAGTTACACGTGGGACTCTGAAGCTTTCTTT.

The chain couples TRBV7-2 to TRBJ1-6, with TRBD1 matching 7 bases. CDR3 length: 15 residues. Germline V lookup: CDR1 SGHTA, CDR2 FQGNSA. V gave up 4 bases and J gave up 8 bases; unmatched junction bases: 8. This CDR3 is CASSSFDRDYSPLHF. In nucleotides, the CDR3 is TGTGCCAGCAGCTCGTTTGACAGGGATTATTCACCCCTCCACTTT.

CDR3 DNA sequence: TGTGCCAGCAGCCACGGGACTAGCGGGGGGGCGTCTAACACCGGGGAGCTGTTTTTT. It translates to CASSHGTSGGASNTGELFF. This chain uses TRBV4-2 with TRBJ2-2; 16 bases align to TRBD2. This CDR3 spans 19 amino acids. J gave up 2 bases and V 3 bases, and 6 bases lay outside the gene matches. Germline V gene sequence: CDR1 LGHNA, CDR2 YNFKEQ.

This chain uses TRBV3-1 (or the pseudogene TRBV3-2) with TRBJ1-2, with TRBD1 as a possible D gene (5 bases). The V gene's germline CDR1 is LGHDT and CDR2 YNNKEL (reference sequence). The CDR3 is 15 amino acids. V lost 1 base, J lost 5 bases, and 14 bases lay in between. CDR3 DNA: TGTGCCAGCAGCCAAGGACCCTTCGGGGGGTATGGCTACACCTTC. Encoded protein: CASSQGPFGGYGYTF.

J is TRBJ2-2 and V is TRBV5-1; 7 bases are shared with TRBD1. There are 16 residues in the CDR3. Germline CDR1 SGHRS, CDR2 YFSETQ. Unmatched junction bases numbered 9, after V lost 7 bases and J lost 0 bases. CDR3 in DNA: TGCGCCAGCGTACCCCCCGGGACAGCGAACACCGGGGAGCTGTTTTTT. Its protein is CASVPPGTANTGELFF.

V gene TRBV7-9 combines with J gene TRBJ2-5, with TRBD1 matching over 10 bases. Germline-derived CDR1 and CDR2 are SEHNR and FQNEAQ (reference sequence). CDR3 length equals 17 residues. The J segment lost 6 bases and the V segment lost 5 bases, leaving 15 bases of the junction unmatched. The CDR3 is CASSPRGSGTGAKTQYF. The CDR3, as DNA: TGTGCCAGCAGCCCGAGAGGATCCGGGACAGGGGCGAAGACCCAGTACTTC.

The chain recombines TRBV18 with TRBJ2-5; D may be TRBD2 (6 bases). This CDR3 is built from 14 residues. Germline V lookup: CDR1 KGHSH, CDR2 LQKENI. Trimming removed 2 bases at V and 5 bases at J, with 12 bases between. CDR3 in amino acids: CASSPGGGVETQYF. CDR3 sequence (DNA): TGTGCCAGCTCACCAGGAGGCGGGGTCGAGACCCAGTACTTC.

This clone has just one count. The chain couples TRBV24-1 to TRBJ2-3; 10 bases line up with TRBD2. The CDR3 extends over 17 amino acids. J lost 1 base, V lost 4 bases, and 7 bases had no gene match. Germline V gene sequence: CDR1 KGHDR, CDR2 SFDVKD. CDR3 amino acids: CATSDPAGTSGTDTQYF. CDR3 in DNA: TGTGCCACCAGTGACCCAGCCGGGACTAGCGGCACAGATACGCAGTATTTT.

The chain links TRBV6-4 to TRBJ1-5; 8 bases are a match to TRBD1. In germline, CDR1 is MRHNA, CDR2 SNTAGT. J lost 7 bases, V lost 1 base, and 9 bases had no gene match. This CDR3 region has 16 residues. For the CDR3, the DNA is TGTGCCAGCAGTGACTTTCGGACAGGGTTCGGACAGCCCCAGCATTTT. This gives the protein CASSDFRTGFGQPQHF.

A single count supports this clone. The V call is TRBV5-1, the J call TRBJ1-1; D is undetermined. The CDR3 has 14 amino acids. Germline CDR1 and CDR2: SGHRS and YFSETQ. V was trimmed by 3 bases and J by 6 bases, leaving 15 bases between them. This CDR3 is CASSSGLNMAEAFF. CDR3 DNA: TGCGCCAGCAGCTCGGGCCTCAACATGGCTGAAGCTTTCTTT.

This clone was counted a single time. The junction shows a germline mismatch at one end, possibly a read error. The rearrangement uses TRBV27 and TRBJ2-3, with TRBD2 identical over 9 bases. The CDR3 loop spans 15 amino acids. The V gene's germline CDR1 is MNHEY and CDR2 SMNVEV (reference sequence). The chain's CDR3 is CASSPARGGRDMQYF. The CDR3 coding sequence is TGTGCCAGCAGTCCCGCGCGGGGGGGCCGAGATATGCAGTATTTT.

A single count supports this clone. This chain links TRBV20-1 with TRBJ1-5; D may be TRBD1 (6 bases). Germline-derived CDR1 and CDR2 are DFQATT and SNEGSKA (reference sequence). The CDR3 runs 11 residues. The V gene lost 6 bases and the J gene lost 9 bases, with 12 bases spanning the gap. CDR3 DNA sequence: TGCAGTGCCTCACAGGGTCCGCCCCAGCATTTT. Translation: CSASQGPPQHF.

V is TRBV7-3 and J is TRBJ1-6; D not resolved. Germline loops: CDR1 SGHTA, CDR2 FQGTGA. The CDR3 is made up of 13 amino acids. V shed 4 bases and J shed 9 bases, with 10 bases lying between them. As DNA, the CDR3 is TGTGCCAGCAGCTCTCAGTGGCGTTCACCCCTCCACTTT. Amino acid sequence: CASSSQWRSPLHF.